A selection of T cell receptor beta chains follows, all from one sample in a study of cytomegalovirus exposure and HLA in healthy donors. TCRdb's table, derived via immunoSEQ multiplex PCR, lists solely in-frame clones and lacks some. This sample has around 120,000 clones, with roughly 79% found just once. Sequencing was done on a sample of PBMCs. The origin of the receptors is a man younger than 35 in good health and CMV-seronegative. CDR3s include the opening cysteine and the closing phenylalanine or tryptophan. A D gene is named only where the DNA matches it firmly. Clone sizes are given selectively: once, few, many, or a class where the clone is expanded.

TRBV4-3	TRBD2	TRBJ2-2	NA	CASSQDPSGGAWNGELFF	TGCGCCAGCAGCCAAGATCCCAGCGGGGGGGCCTGGAACGGGGAGCTGTTTTTT
TRBV4-3	NA	TRBJ1-2	once	CASSPNRAAGHGYTF	TGCGCCAGCAGCCCCAATCGGGCGGCGGGGCACGGCTACACCTTC
TRBV30	NA	TRBJ1-6	NA	CAWSLLRQTGNSPLHF	TGTGCCTGGAGTCTCCTCCGACAGACCGGCAATTCACCCCTCCACTTT
TRBV27	TRBD1	TRBJ1-2	NA	CASSSPGQGGISDGYTF	TGTGCCAGCAGTTCCCCGGGACAGGGGGGAATCTCGGATGGCTACACCTTC
TRBV5-4	TRBD1	TRBJ2-5	NA	CASSTPQGTGETQYF	TGTGCCAGCAGCACACCACAGGGGACGGGGGAGACCCAGTACTTC
TRBV5-5	NA	TRBJ1-4	NA	CASSRTGQLYEKLFF	TGTGCCAGCAGCCGCACCGGACAGTTATATGAAAAACTGTTTTTT
TRBV30	TRBD1	TRBJ1-6	NA	CAGTFRQGDRSPLHF	TGTGCCGGGACCTTTCGACAGGGGGACCGTTCACCCCTCCACTTT
TRBV19	NA	TRBJ2-2	few	CASSIGTSRTGELFF	TGTGCCAGTAGTATAGGCACTAGCCGCACCGGGGAGCTGTTTTTT
TRBV15	NA	TRBJ1-3	NA	CATSRDPHGGASVNTIYF	TGTGCCACCAGCAGAGATCCGCACGGGGGGGCTTCGGTGAACACCATATATTTT
TRBV5-1	NA	TRBJ2-3	NA	CASLGDSRTDTQYF	TGCGCCAGCTTGGGAGACTCCCGCACAGATACGCAGTATTTT
TRBV19	NA	TRBJ2-2	few	CASSTLASLIGTGELFF	TGTGCCAGTAGTACCCTAGCTAGCCTCATCGGTACCGGGGAGCTGTTTTTT
TRBV6-5	NA	TRBJ1-1	NA	CASSYGRADTEAFF	TGTGCCAGCAGTTACGGCAGGGCGGACACTGAAGCTTTCTTT
TRBV6-5	NA	TRBJ1-5	NA	CASSYDRYQPQHF	TGTGCCAGCAGTTACGACAGATATCAGCCCCAGCATTTT
TRBV6-1	TRBD1	TRBJ2-3	few	CASSRGDRGSDTQYF	TGTGCCAGCAGTAGAGGGGACAGGGGGTCGGATACGCAGTATTTT